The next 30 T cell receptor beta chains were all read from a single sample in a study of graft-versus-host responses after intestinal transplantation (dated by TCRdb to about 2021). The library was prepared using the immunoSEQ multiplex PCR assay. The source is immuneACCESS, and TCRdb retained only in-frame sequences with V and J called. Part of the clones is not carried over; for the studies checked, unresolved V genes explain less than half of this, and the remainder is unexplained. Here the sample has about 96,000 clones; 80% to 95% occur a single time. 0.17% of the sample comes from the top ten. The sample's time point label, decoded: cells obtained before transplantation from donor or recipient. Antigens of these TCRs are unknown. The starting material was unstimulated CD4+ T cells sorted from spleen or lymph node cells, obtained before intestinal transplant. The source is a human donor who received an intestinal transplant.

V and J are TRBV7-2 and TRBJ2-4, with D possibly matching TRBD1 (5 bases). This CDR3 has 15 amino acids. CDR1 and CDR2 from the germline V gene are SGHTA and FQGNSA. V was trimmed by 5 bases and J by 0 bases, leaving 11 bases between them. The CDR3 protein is CASSPGAVAKNIQYF. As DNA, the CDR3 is TGTGCCAGCAGCCCTGGGGCCGTAGCCAAAAACATTCAGTACTTC.

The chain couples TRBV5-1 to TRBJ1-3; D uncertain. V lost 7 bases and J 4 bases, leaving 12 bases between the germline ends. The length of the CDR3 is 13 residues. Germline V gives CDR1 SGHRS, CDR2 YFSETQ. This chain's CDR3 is CASGGHPGNTIYF. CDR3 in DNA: TGCGCCAGCGGAGGCCACCCGGGAAACACCATATATTTT.

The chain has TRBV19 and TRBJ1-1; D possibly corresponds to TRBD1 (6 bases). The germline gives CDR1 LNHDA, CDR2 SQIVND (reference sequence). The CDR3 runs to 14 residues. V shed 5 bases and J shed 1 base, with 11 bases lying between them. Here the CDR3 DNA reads TGTGCCAGTAGTTTTCAGGGGCGGAACACTGAAGCTTTCTTT. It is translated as CASSFQGRNTEAFF.

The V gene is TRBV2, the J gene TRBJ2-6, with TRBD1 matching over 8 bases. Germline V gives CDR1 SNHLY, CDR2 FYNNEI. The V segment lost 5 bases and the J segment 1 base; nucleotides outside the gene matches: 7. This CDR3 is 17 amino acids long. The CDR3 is CASSRTGFGSGANVLTF. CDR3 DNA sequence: TGTGCCAGCAGTCGGACAGGGTTTGGATCTGGGGCCAACGTCCTGACTTTC.

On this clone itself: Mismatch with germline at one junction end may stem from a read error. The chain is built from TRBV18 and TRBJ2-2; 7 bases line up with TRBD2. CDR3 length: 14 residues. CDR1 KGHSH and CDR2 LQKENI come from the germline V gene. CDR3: CASSPRGNSGELFF. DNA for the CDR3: TGTGCCAGCTCACCGCGGGGGAACTCCGGGGAGCTGTTTTTT.

CDR3 coding DNA: TGTGCCAGCAGCCTAGGACAGGGAGGCTCCTATAATTCACCCCTCCACTTT. Translated: CASSLGQGGSYNSPLHF. V gene TRBV7-2 combines with J gene TRBJ1-6; 8 bases line up with TRBD1. The CDR3 spans 17 residues. After removal of 5 bases from V and 0 bases from J, the junction contained 6 bases not matched to a gene. The germline V gene has CDR1 SGHTA and CDR2 FQGNSA. Filled out from reference TRBV7-2 and TRBJ1-6, the complete variable domain reads GAGVSQSPSNKVTEKGKDVELRCDPISGHTALYWYRQSLGQGLEFLIYFQGNSAPDKSGLPSDRFSAERTGGSVSTLTIQRTQQEDSAVYLCASSLGQGGSYNSPLHFGNGTRLTVT.

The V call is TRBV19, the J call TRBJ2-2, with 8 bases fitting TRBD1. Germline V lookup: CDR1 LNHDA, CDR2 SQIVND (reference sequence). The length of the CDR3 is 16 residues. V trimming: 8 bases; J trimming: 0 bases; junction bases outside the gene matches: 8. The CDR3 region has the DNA TGTGCCAGTGCTGGGACAGGATATACGAACACCGGGGAGCTGTTTTTT. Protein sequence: CASAGTGYTNTGELFF.

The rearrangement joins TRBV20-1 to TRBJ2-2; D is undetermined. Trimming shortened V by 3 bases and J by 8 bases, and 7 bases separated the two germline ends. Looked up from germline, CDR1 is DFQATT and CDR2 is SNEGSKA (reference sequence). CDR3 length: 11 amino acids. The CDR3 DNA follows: TGCAGTGCTAGCAATAGAGGGGAGCTGTTTTTT. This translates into CSASNRGELFF.

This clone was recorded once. The CDR3 region is CASSLGQGAEPQHF. DNA for the CDR3: TGCGCCAGCAGCCTCGGACAGGGGGCCGAGCCCCAGCATTTT. The chain recombines TRBV5-1 with TRBJ1-5; TRBD1 matches 11 bases. Germline V gene data show CDR1 as SGHRS and CDR2 as YFSETQ. Trimming at V came to 4 bases and at J to 8 bases, leaving 5 bases not matched to a gene. The CDR3 loop spans 14 amino acids.

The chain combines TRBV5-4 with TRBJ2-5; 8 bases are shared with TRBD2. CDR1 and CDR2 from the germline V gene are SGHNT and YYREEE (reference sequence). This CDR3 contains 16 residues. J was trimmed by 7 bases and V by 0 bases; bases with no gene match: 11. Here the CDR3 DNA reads TGTGCCAGCAGCTTGGAGGAGCGGGGGCCGAGTGTGACCCAGTACTTC. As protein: CASSLEERGPSVTQYF.

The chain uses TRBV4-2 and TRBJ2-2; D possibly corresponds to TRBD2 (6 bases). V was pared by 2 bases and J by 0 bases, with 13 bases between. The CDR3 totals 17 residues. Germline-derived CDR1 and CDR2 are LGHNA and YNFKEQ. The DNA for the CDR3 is TGTGCCAGCAGCCAAAGAGCGGGTTTAACGAACACCGGGGAGCTGTTTTTT. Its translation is CASSQRAGLTNTGELFF.

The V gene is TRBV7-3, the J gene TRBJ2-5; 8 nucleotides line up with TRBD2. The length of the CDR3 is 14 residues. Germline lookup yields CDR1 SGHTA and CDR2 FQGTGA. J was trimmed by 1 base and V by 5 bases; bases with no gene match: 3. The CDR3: CASSAGGAQETQYF. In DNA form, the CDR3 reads TGTGCCAGCAGCGCCGGGGGGGCCCAAGAGACCCAGTACTTC.

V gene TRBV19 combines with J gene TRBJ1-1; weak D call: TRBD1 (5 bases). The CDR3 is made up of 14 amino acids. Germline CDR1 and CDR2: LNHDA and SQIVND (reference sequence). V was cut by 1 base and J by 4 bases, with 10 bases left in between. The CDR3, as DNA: TGTGCCAGTAGTATAGCGCAGGGCATCACTGAAGCTTTCTTT. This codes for CASSIAQGITEAFF.

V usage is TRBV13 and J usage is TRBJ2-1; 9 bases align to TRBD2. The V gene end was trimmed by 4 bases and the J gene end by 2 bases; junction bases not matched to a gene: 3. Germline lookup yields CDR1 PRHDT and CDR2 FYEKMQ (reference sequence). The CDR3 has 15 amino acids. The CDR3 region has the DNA TGTGCCAGCAGCTCACGGACTAGCGCCTACAATGAGCAGTTCTTC. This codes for CASSSRTSAYNEQFF.

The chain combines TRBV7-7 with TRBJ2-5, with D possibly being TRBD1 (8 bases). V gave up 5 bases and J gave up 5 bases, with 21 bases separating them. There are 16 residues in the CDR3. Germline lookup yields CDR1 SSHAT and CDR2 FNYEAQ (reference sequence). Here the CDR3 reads CASSPGAQGGTETQYF. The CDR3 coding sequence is TGTGCCAGCAGCCCCGGAGCACAGGGGGGGACGGAGACCCAGTACTTC.

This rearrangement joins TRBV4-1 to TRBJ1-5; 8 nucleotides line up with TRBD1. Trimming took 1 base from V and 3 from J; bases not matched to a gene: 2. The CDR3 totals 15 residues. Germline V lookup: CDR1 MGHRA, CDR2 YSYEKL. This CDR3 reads CASSQGQGYNQPQHF. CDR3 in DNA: TGCGCCAGCAGCCAAGGACAGGGGTACAATCAGCCCCAGCATTTT.

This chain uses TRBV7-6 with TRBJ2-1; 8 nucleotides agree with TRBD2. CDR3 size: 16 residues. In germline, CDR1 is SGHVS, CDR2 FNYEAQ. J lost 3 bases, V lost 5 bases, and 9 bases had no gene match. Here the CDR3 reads CASSPGGSGGYNEQFF. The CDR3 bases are TGTGCCAGCAGCCCCGGAGGGAGCGGGGGCTACAATGAGCAGTTCTTC.

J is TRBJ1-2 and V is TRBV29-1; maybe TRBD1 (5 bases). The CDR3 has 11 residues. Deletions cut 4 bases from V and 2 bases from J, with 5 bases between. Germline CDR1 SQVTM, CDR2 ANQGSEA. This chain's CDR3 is CSVGTNYGYTF. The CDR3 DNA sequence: TGCAGCGTTGGGACAAACTATGGCTACACCTTC.

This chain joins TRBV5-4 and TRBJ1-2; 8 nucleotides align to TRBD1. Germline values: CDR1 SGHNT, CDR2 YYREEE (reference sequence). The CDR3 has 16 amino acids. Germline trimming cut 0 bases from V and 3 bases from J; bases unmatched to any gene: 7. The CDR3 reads CASSLAPGQEDYGYTF. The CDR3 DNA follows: TGTGCCAGCAGCTTGGCACCGGGACAGGAAGACTATGGCTACACCTTC.

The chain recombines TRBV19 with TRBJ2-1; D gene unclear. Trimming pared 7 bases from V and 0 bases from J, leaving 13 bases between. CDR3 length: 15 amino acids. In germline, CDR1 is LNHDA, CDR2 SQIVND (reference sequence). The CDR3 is CASNTRSSSYNEQFF. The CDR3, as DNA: TGTGCCAGTAATACCAGGTCGAGCTCCTACAATGAGCAGTTCTTC.

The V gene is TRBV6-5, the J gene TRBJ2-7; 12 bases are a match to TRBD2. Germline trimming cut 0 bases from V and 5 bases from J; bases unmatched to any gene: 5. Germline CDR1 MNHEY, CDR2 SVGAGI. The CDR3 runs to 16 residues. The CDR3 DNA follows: TGTGCCAGCAGTTACTCCGAAGGACTAGCGGGAAACGAGCAGTACTTC. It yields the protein CASSYSEGLAGNEQYF.

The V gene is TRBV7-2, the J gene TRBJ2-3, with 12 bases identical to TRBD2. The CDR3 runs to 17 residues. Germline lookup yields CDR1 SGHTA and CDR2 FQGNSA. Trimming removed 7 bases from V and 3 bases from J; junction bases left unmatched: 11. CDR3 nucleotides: TGTGCCAGCATCCCTAGGGGACTAGCGGGCGGGACAGATACGCAGTATTTT. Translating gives CASIPRGLAGGTDTQYF.

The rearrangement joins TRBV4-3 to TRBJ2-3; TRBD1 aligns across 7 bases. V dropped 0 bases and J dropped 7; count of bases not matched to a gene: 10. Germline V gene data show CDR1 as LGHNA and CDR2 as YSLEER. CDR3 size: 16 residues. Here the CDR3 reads CASSQEHPGQINTQYF. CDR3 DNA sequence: TGCGCCAGCAGCCAAGAACATCCGGGACAGATTAATACGCAGTATTTT.

CDR3 DNA: TGTGCCAGCAGTACACGGACTAGCGGGAACGACGAGCAGTACTTC. Residues: CASSTRTSGNDEQYF. The chain carries TRBV28 and TRBJ2-7, with 12 nucleotides matching TRBD2. The CDR3 contains 15 residues. J lost 5 bases, V lost 5 bases, and 7 bases had no gene match. Germline loops: CDR1 MDHEN, CDR2 SYDVKM.

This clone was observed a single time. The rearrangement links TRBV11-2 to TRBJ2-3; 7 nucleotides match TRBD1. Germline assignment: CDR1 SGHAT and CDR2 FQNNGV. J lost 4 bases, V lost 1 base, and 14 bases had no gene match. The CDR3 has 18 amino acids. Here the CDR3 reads CASSLGTRQGRNPDTQYF. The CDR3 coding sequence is TGTGCCAGCAGCTTAGGGACGCGACAGGGAAGGAATCCAGATACGCAGTATTTT.

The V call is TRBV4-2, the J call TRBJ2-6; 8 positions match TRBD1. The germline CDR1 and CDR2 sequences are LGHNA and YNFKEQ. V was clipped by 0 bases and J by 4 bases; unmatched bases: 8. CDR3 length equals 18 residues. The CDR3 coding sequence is TGTGCCAGCAGCCAAGATGGGCAGGGGGCGTCGGGGGCCAACGTCCTGACTTTC. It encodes CASSQDGQGASGANVLTF.

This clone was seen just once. CDR3 region: CAWLRTGMNTEAFF. The CDR3 coding sequence is TGTGCCTGGCTCCGGACAGGGATGAACACTGAAGCTTTCTTT. This chain joins TRBV30 and TRBJ1-1; 8 bases line up with TRBD1. Trimming removed 5 bases from V and 0 bases from J; junction bases left unmatched: 5. This CDR3 contains 14 residues. In germline, CDR1 is GTSNPN, CDR2 SVGIG (reference sequence).

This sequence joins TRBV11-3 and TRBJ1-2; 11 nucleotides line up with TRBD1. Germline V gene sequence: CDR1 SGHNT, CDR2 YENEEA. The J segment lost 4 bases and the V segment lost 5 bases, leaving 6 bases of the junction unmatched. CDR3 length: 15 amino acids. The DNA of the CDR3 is TGTGCCAGCAGCCCCGGCGGGACAGGGGGCTATGGCTACACCTTC. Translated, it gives CASSPGGTGGYGYTF.

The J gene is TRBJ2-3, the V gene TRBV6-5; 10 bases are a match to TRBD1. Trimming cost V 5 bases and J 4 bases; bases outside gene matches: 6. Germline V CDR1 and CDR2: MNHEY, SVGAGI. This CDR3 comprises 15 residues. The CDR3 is CASSRTGGQSDTQYF. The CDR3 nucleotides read TGTGCCAGCAGTCGGACAGGGGGACAATCAGATACGCAGTATTTT.

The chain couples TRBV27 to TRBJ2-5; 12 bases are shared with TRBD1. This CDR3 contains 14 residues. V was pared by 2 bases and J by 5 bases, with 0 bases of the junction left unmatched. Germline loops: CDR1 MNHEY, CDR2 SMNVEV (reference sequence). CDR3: CASSLGTGGETQYF. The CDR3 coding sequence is TGTGCCAGCAGTTTAGGGACAGGGGGCGAGACCCAGTACTTC.